This TCR beta chain was documented in a study of T cells of healthy individuals. The sample holds many counts of this clonotype. Each CDR3 protein is one row after TCRdb ran MiXCR on the 5' RACE reads. The sample gives about 63,000 distinct CDR3 sequences, 15% to 20% of which show up once; approximately 4.7% is in the top ten. This receptor was identified in a human donor in good health.

The CDR3 loop reads CSASPDRNTDTQYF. The CDR3 DNA sequence: TGCAGTGCTAGCCCGGATCGGAATACAGATACGCAGTATTTT. The chain carries TRBV20-1 and TRBJ2-3, with no clear D. The CDR3 consists of 14 residues. Germline CDR1 and CDR2: DFQATT and SNEGSKA (reference sequence). Trimming stripped 3 bases from V and 3 bases from J, with 13 bases between.